Here is one TCR beta chain with its context. Its antigen is still unknown. The source of the sample is a study of cytomegalovirus exposure and HLA in healthy donors. The wider study: The same platform used for the approximately 700 first-cohort repertoires was also used for the 120 or so validation repertoires, as a later analysis reported.

The study's findings and limits: 150 to 200 TCR beta chains were listed as cytomegalovirus-associated. For cytomegalovirus status, the classifier reportedly gave diagnoses with high specificity and sensitivity.

Per the germline V gene, CDR1 is MDHEN and CDR2 is SYDVKM. V was cut by 6 bases and J by 5 bases, with 13 bases left in between. This CDR3 comprises 13 residues. Repertoires were generated with immunoSEQ multiplex PCR, while TCRdb's copy carries only in-frame clones and drops some. The profile shows 200,000 to 300,000 clones, roughly 87% of them singletons. The chain combines TRBV28 with TRBJ2-5; weak D call: TRBD2 (5 bases). The sequencing input was PBMCs. The sequence was obtained from a man aged 18 to 30 in good health and CMV-seropositive. Here the CDR3 DNA reads TGTGCCAGCAGCCTGGACTCGCTGGAGACCCAGTACTTC. Translated, it gives CASSLDSLETQYF.